The rows below give T cell receptor beta chains drawn from one sample of a study of T cell changes during pregnancy in multiple sclerosis. TCRdb's table, derived via immunoSEQ multiplex PCR, lists solely in-frame clones and lacks some. This table has 25,000 to 30,000 clones, approximately 88% appearing once. The specimen comprised CD4+ T cells from peripheral blood mononuclear cells, sampled in the first trimester of pregnancy. All receptors derive from a female donor in good health, enrolled as a control in a pregnancy study. CDR3s include the opening cysteine and the closing phenylalanine or tryptophan. A D gene is named only where the DNA matches it firmly. For some rows the clone size is stated as once, few or many, or as a class when expanded; others skip it.

CDR3 protein	CDR3 DNA	J gene	D gene	clone size	V gene
CASRPGGGRSYGYTF	TGTGCCAGCAGACCAGGGGGCGGGCGATCCTATGGCTACACCTTC	TRBJ1-2	TRBD1	-	TRBV14
CASSLDQAAVLTF	TGTGCCAGCAGCTTAGATCAGGCCGCTGTCCTGACTTTC	TRBJ2-6	-	-	TRBV11-2
CASSFRTGGSSYTF	TGTGCCAGCAGTTTCCGGACAGGGGGCAGTTCGTACACCTTC	TRBJ1-2	TRBD1	-	TRBV27
CASSHQQPGDGYTF	TGTGCCAGCAGCCATCAGCAGCCGGGGGATGGCTACACCTTC	TRBJ1-2	-	-	TRBV28
CASSSSSLWADTQYF	TGTGCCAGCAGTTCCTCTAGCTTGTGGGCGGATACGCAGTATTTT	TRBJ2-3	-	-	TRBV27
CASSEAGQTYNEQFF	TGTGCCAGCAGTGAAGCGGGACAGACCTACAATGAGCAGTTCTTC	TRBJ2-1	TRBD1	once	TRBV6-1
CASSPITGDEQYF	TGTGCCAGCTCACCTATTACCGGGGACGAGCAGTACTTC	TRBJ2-7	-	-	TRBV18
CASSPGGQLAGASTDTQYF	TGTGCCAGTAGCCCCGGGGGGCAACTAGCGGGGGCAAGCACAGATACGCAGTATTTT	TRBJ2-3	TRBD2	-	TRBV19
CASSPLTGSDTQYF	TGTGCCAGCAGCCCCCTGACAGGGTCGGATACGCAGTATTTT	TRBJ2-3	TRBD1	-	TRBV14
CASRGQGLGETQYF	TGTGCCAGCAGGGGACAGGGGTTAGGAGAGACCCAGTACTTC	TRBJ2-5	TRBD1	-	TRBV2
CASSIDTLYNEQFF	TGTGCCAGTAGTATAGACACTCTGTACAATGAGCAGTTCTTC	TRBJ2-1	-	-	TRBV19
CASSQTPGVPNEKLFF	TGTGCCAGCAGCCAAACCCCGGGGGTCCCTAATGAAAAACTGTTTTTT	TRBJ1-4	-	-	TRBV14
CASSTRGEGNQPQHF	TGTGCCAGTAGTACCAGGGGTGAGGGCAATCAGCCCCAGCATTTT	TRBJ1-5	-	-	TRBV19
CASSSFRAGVNEQFF	TGTGCCAGCAGTTCATTCAGAGCAGGGGTCAATGAGCAGTTCTTC	TRBJ2-1	-	-	TRBV28
CASSLGLGAVGNSPLHF	TGTGCCAGCAGTTTAGGATTGGGGGCAGTTGGTAATTCACCCCTCCACTTT	TRBJ1-6	-	-	TRBV27
CATGMNTEAFF	TGTGCAACGGGTATGAACACTGAAGCTTTCTTT	TRBJ1-1	-	-	TRBV28
CASSSSGVTGELFF	TGTGCCAGTAGTTCTAGCGGGGTAACCGGGGAGCTGTTTTTT	TRBJ2-2	TRBD2	-	TRBV19
CASSSRVQETQYF	TGTGCCAGCAGCTCCAGGGTCCAAGAGACCCAGTACTTC	TRBJ2-5	-	-	TRBV5-6
CASSLVVGGLQETQYF	TGTGCCAGCAGCTTAGTGGTAGGGGGCTTGCAAGAGACCCAGTACTTC	TRBJ2-5	TRBD1	few	TRBV11-2
CASSLGWRGNTGELFF	TGTGCCAGCAGCTTAGGGTGGAGAGGAAACACCGGGGAGCTGTTTTTT	TRBJ2-2	-	-	TRBV11-2
CASQTGGLTGELFF	TGTGCCAGCCAAACGGGGGGGCTCACCGGGGAGCTGTTTTTT	TRBJ2-2	TRBD2	-	TRBV6-5
CASSLSVGDSRALRGYTF	TGTGCCAGCAGTTTAAGTGTAGGGGACAGCAGGGCCCTAAGGGGCTACACCTTC	TRBJ1-2	TRBD1	once	TRBV28
CASRDKTGGGGYGYTF	TGTGCCAGCAGAGACAAGACAGGTGGGGGCGGCTATGGCTACACCTTC	TRBJ1-2	-	-	TRBV7-2
CASSLYEGVGGYTF	TGTGCCAGCAGTTTATATGAGGGAGTAGGTGGCTACACCTTC	TRBJ1-2	-	-	TRBV27
CASSPARPLNYGYTF	TGTGCCAGCTCACCAGCCAGGCCCTTAAACTATGGCTACACCTTC	TRBJ1-2	-	-	TRBV18
CASSLMGAETQYF	TGTGCCAGCAGCTTAATGGGGGCTGAGACCCAGTACTTC	TRBJ2-5	-	-	TRBV5-8
CASSQDRQGRNYGYTF	TGTGCCAGCAGCCAAGATAGACAGGGAAGAAACTATGGCTACACCTTC	TRBJ1-2	TRBD1	-	TRBV14
CASSWEQGLPQHF	TGTGCCAGCAGCTGGGAACAGGGGCTGCCCCAGCATTTT	TRBJ1-5	TRBD1	-	TRBV7-2
CASSLDRDNSPLHF	TGTGCCAGCAGCTTGGACAGGGATAATTCACCCCTCCACTTT	TRBJ1-6	-	-	TRBV5-4
CASRPDRNSPLHF	TGTGCCAGCAGGCCGGACAGGAATTCACCCCTCCACTTT	TRBJ1-6	TRBD1	-	TRBV6-6
CASSQDQEGGNTIYF	TGTGCCAGCAGCCAAGATCAGGAGGGAGGAAACACCATATATTTT	TRBJ1-3	-	-	TRBV4-2
CASSYGSVTDTQYF	TGTGCCAGCAGTTACGGTTCAGTCACAGATACGCAGTATTTT	TRBJ2-3	-	-	TRBV6-5
CASSPGLAGHNEQFF	TGTGCCAGTAGTCCTGGACTAGCGGGCCACAATGAGCAGTTCTTC	TRBJ2-1	TRBD2	-	TRBV19
CASSPDNHQPQHF	TGTGCCAGCAGCCCAGACAACCATCAGCCCCAGCATTTT	TRBJ1-5	-	-	TRBV5-4
CASSSASSGRNEQFF	TGTGCCAGCAGTTCTGCGTCTAGCGGGAGGAATGAGCAGTTCTTC	TRBJ2-1	TRBD2	-	TRBV28
CASSREGLDLHEQYF	TGCGCCAGCAGCCGGGAAGGCCTAGACCTCCACGAGCAGTACTTC	TRBJ2-7	-	-	TRBV5-1
CASSDSVAYEQYF	TGTGCCAGCAGTGACAGCGTTGCCTACGAGCAGTACTTC	TRBJ2-7	-	-	TRBV28
CASSLGTGGEKLFF	TGCGCCAGCAGCTTGGGGACAGGGGGGGAAAAACTGTTTTTT	TRBJ1-4	TRBD1	-	TRBV5-1
CASSDSDRAGANVLTF	TGTGCCAGCAGTGACTCGGACAGGGCCGGGGCCAACGTCCTGACTTTC	TRBJ2-6	TRBD1	-	TRBV25-1
CASSPTGGIRFPEQFF	TGTGCCAGCAGCCCAACAGGGGGTATAAGGTTCCCTGAGCAGTTCTTC	TRBJ2-1	TRBD1	-	TRBV7-3
CASSPSGEQETQYF	TGTGCCAGCAGCCCAAGTGGGGAGCAAGAGACCCAGTACTTC	TRBJ2-5	-	-	TRBV4-2
CASSPSTGEAFF	TGTGCCAGCAGCCCCTCGACAGGTGAAGCTTTCTTT	TRBJ1-1	-	-	TRBV7-9
CASSLVVAGITDTQYF	TGCGCCAGCAGCTTGGTGGTAGCGGGGATCACAGATACGCAGTATTTT	TRBJ2-3	TRBD2	-	TRBV5-1